This T cell receptor beta chain derives from a study of T-cell reconstitution after alpha-beta-depleted transplantation in children. Broader study findings: Where some patients showed high TCRbeta diversity at day 60, it came from recipient T cells and thymic progenitors that had survived. Expanded graft clones, several hundred of them, were reportedly the source of alpha-beta T cells about two months after transplant. T cells produced anew were the main source of T-cell counts and diversity one year after transplant.

With V trimmed by 4 bases and J by 5 bases, 6 bases remained unmatched. CDR3 size: 15 residues. Germline assignment: CDR1 SGHRS and CDR2 YFSETQ. In this sample, this clonotype turned up many times. Its antigen is unidentified. A library of TCRbeta sequences, prepared with unique molecular identifiers, was generated. MiXCR, applied by TCRdb to the PCR reads, yields one record per CDR3 protein. This table has 600,000 to 700,000 distinct CDR3 sequences, around 13% appearing once. This TCR came from a girl aged 2 to 9 with congenital amegakaryocytic thrombocytopenia, due to receive a stem cell transplant. This specimen consisted of PBMCs, obtained before TCRalphabeta/CD19-depleted stem cell transplant. The rearrangement uses TRBV5-1 and TRBJ2-7; 13 bases fit TRBD2. The CDR3 is CASSLGLAGMNEQYF. The CDR3, as DNA: TGCGCCAGCAGCCTGGGACTAGCGGGAATGAACGAGCAGTACTTC.